This T cell receptor beta chain originates from a study of technical replicates of blood from several donors. This table comes from immunoSEQ multiplex PCR, and its TCRdb copy is limited to in-frame clones, with some not included. In the table there are tens of thousands of clones, over 85% of which are singletons. This CDR3 is 15 amino acids long. The V end was cut by 5 bases, the J end by 2 bases, with 12 bases between. Germline V CDR1 and CDR2: LNHNV, YYDKDF (reference sequence). The source material was T cells isolated from PBMCs. This sequence originates from a human donor in good health. The rearrangement links TRBV15 to TRBJ1-4; D is uncertain. This CDR3 reads CATSSLEGTNEKLFF. The DNA for the CDR3 is TGTGCCACCAGCTCCTTGGAGGGCACTAATGAAAAACTGTTTTTT.